A selection of T cell receptor beta chains follows, all from one sample in a study of cytomegalovirus exposure and HLA in healthy donors. TCRdb's table, derived via immunoSEQ multiplex PCR, lists solely in-frame clones and lacks some. The sample has under 150,000 clones, 65% to 90% seen once; the top ten hold less than 3.5%. Sequenced sample: PBMCs. These receptors all come from a man in his fifties or sixties in good health and CMV-seronegative. Both conserved end residues are part of each CDR3. A D gene is named only where the DNA matches it firmly. The listing skips clone size in some rows; elsewhere it reads once, few, many or a size class.

D gene	V gene	J gene	clone size	CDR3 protein	CDR3 DNA
NA	TRBV27	TRBJ2-7	NA	CASSRLGQSYEQYF	TGTGCCAGCAGTCGCCTTGGACAATCCTACGAGCAGTACTTC
TRBD1	TRBV7-7	TRBJ2-5	NA	CASSSNRGGETQYF	TGTGCTAGCAGCTCCAACAGGGGCGGGGAGACCCAGTACTTC
TRBD1	TRBV27	TRBJ2-7	few	CASRSVTGGGEQYF	TGTGCCAGCAGATCAGTGACAGGGGGTGGCGAGCAGTACTTC
NA	TRBV5-1	TRBJ1-4	NA	CASSLGVGNEKLFF	TGCGCCAGCAGCTTGGGAGTTGGTAATGAAAAACTGTTTTTT
NA	TRBV6-5	TRBJ2-7	NA	CASRGDTSYEQYF	TGTGCCAGCAGAGGGGACACCTCCTACGAGCAGTACTTC
TRBD1	TRBV7-3	TRBJ1-1	NA	CASSFTGGNTEAFF	TGTGCCAGCAGCTTCACAGGGGGCAATACTGAAGCTTTCTTT
TRBD2	TRBV7-9	TRBJ2-2	once	CASTAYGLAKVNTGELFF	TGTGCCAGCACAGCTTATGGACTAGCGAAAGTGAACACCGGGGAGCTGTTTTTT
NA	TRBV7-8	TRBJ2-5	NA	CASSITGRAETQYF	TGTGCCAGCAGCATCACAGGGCGGGCAGAGACCCAGTACTTC
NA	TRBV7-7	TRBJ2-2	NA	CASSSQTGAGELFF	TGTGCTAGCAGCTCCCAGACAGGCGCCGGGGAGCTGTTTTTT
NA	TRBV10-2	TRBJ2-7	NA	CASRNPGQPQGEQYF	TGCGCCAGCAGGAACCCCGGACAGCCTCAAGGCGAGCAGTACTTC
NA	TRBV11-2	TRBJ1-3	NA	CASSPTRSGNTIYF	TGTGCCAGCAGCCCCACGAGATCTGGAAACACCATATATTTT
NA	TRBV7-8	TRBJ1-3	medium-sized	CASSLDSTGNTIYF	TGTGCCAGCAGCTTGGACAGCACTGGAAACACCATATATTTT
NA	TRBV2	TRBJ1-2	NA	CASSERVLMDGYTF	TGTGCCAGCAGTGAGAGGGTCCTGATGGATGGCTACACCTTC
TRBD2	TRBV7-6	TRBJ2-7	NA	CASSPWSDLAGGSSYEQYF	TGTGCCAGCAGCCCCTGGAGTGATCTAGCGGGGGGTTCCTCCTACGAGCAGTACTTC
NA	TRBV5-6	TRBJ1-2	NA	CASSNLQVDGYTF	TGTGCCAGCAGCAATCTCCAGGTTGATGGCTACACCTTC
TRBD1	TRBV4-3	TRBJ2-7	NA	CASSPGQGWGYEQYF	TGCGCCAGCAGCCCTGGACAGGGATGGGGGTACGAGCAGTACTTC
TRBD1	TRBV4-2	TRBJ1-4	NA	CASSQDQQGRVNEKLFF	TGTGCCAGCAGCCAAGATCAACAGGGGCGAGTTAATGAAAAACTGTTTTTT
NA	TRBV7-2	TRBJ1-5	NA	CASSFFGDGNQPQHF	TGTGCCAGCAGCTTCTTCGGGGATGGCAATCAGCCCCAGCATTTT
NA	TRBV5-8	TRBJ1-1	NA	CASSLSGFDEAFF	TGTGCCAGCAGCTTGTCAGGGTTTGATGAAGCTTTCTTT
TRBD1	TRBV14	TRBJ1-2	once	CASSLLGTAPYGYTF	TGTGCCAGCAGCCTTCTCGGGACAGCGCCCTATGGCTACACCTTC
NA	TRBV5-1	TRBJ2-2	NA	CASSFEPNTGELFF	TGCGCCAGCAGCTTCGAGCCAAACACCGGGGAGCTGTTTTTT
NA	TRBV4-2	TRBJ1-1	NA	CASSQDSDTEAFF	TGTGCCAGCAGCCAAGACTCAGACACTGAAGCTTTCTTT
NA	TRBV5-3	TRBJ2-6	NA	CARTLPGRSGANVLTF	TGTGCCAGAACCCTACCCGGGAGATCTGGGGCCAACGTCCTGACTTTC
TRBD1	TRBV25-1	TRBJ1-5	NA	CASSAGGLNQPQHF	TGTGCCAGCAGTGCAGGGGGATTAAATCAGCCCCAGCATTTT
NA	TRBV2	TRBJ2-3	NA	CASSEVAMRGTSTDTQYF	TGTGCCAGCAGTGAAGTGGCTATGCGGGGAACTAGCACAGATACGCAGTATTTT
TRBD1	TRBV19	TRBJ1-4	NA	CASSEGTGGEKLFF	TGTGCCAGTAGTGAGGGGACAGGGGGCGAAAAACTGTTTTTT
NA	TRBV6-5	TRBJ2-1	NA	CASSPKTDSYNEQFF	TGTGCCAGCAGCCCGAAAACCGACAGCTACAATGAGCAGTTCTTC
TRBD1	TRBV4-2	TRBJ2-7	NA	CASSQVLDRVYEQYF	TGTGCCAGCAGCCAAGTTTTGGACAGGGTCTACGAGCAGTACTTC
NA	TRBV2	TRBJ2-5	NA	CASSGGETQYF	TGTGCCAGCAGTGGCGGAGAGACCCAGTACTTC
TRBD2	TRBV12-5	TRBJ2-2	NA	CASGLVMAASGSNTGELFF	TGTGCTAGTGGTTTGGTAATGGCGGCTAGCGGGAGTAACACCGGGGAGCTGTTTTTT
TRBD1	TRBV4-1	TRBJ2-7	NA	CASSPVGQGAYEQYF	TGCGCCAGCAGCCCGGTGGGACAGGGGGCATACGAGCAGTACTTC
TRBD1	TRBV4-1	TRBJ1-5	few	CASSQNADRGHQPQHF	TGCGCCAGCAGCCAAAACGCGGACAGGGGGCATCAGCCCCAGCATTTT
NA	TRBV6-4	TRBJ1-6	NA	CASAPSVQGPNSPLHF	TGTGCCAGTGCTCCCTCCGTACAGGGACCAAATTCACCCCTCCACTTT
NA	TRBV2	TRBJ2-7	NA	CASSEGQGLTYEQYF	TGTGCCAGCAGTGAAGGACAGGGACTTACCTACGAGCAGTACTTC
NA	TRBV6-5	TRBJ1-2	NA	CASRLQGASLDGYTF	TGTGCCAGCAGGTTACAGGGAGCCTCGTTAGATGGCTACACCTTC
NA	TRBV13	TRBJ2-2	NA	CASSLRIGELFF	TGTGCCAGCAGCCTGAGGATCGGGGAGCTGTTTTTT
TRBD1	TRBV5-1	TRBJ2-3	NA	CASSRTGQGVGTDTQYF	TGCGCCAGCAGCAGAACGGGACAGGGGGTGGGCACAGATACGCAGTATTTT
TRBD1	TRBV11-2	TRBJ2-7	NA	CASSLGWDRTYEQYF	TGTGCCAGCAGCTTAGGGTGGGACAGGACCTACGAGCAGTACTTC
NA	TRBV27	TRBJ1-3	NA	CASSPTGASGNTIYF	TGTGCCAGCAGTCCGACAGGTGCTTCGGGAAACACCATATATTTT
TRBD1	TRBV30	TRBJ1-6	few	CAWMGFGQGNSPLHF	TGTGCCTGGATGGGCTTCGGACAGGGGAATTCACCCCTCCACTTT
TRBD1	TRBV7-9	TRBJ1-2	NA	CASGFSEGARYGYTF	TGTGCCAGTGGCTTCTCGGAGGGGGCCCGCTATGGCTACACCTTC
NA	TRBV19	TRBJ1-5	NA	CASNSFRNQPQHF	TGTGCCAGTAATTCCTTCAGGAATCAGCCCCAGCATTTT
TRBD2	TRBV7-9	TRBJ2-3	few	CASSSFRGQRGRTDTQYF	TGTGCCAGCAGCTCCTTCCGGGGTCAGCGGGGTCGCACAGATACGCAGTATTTT
NA	TRBV30	TRBJ2-7	NA	CAWSRVSYEQYF	TGTGCCTGGAGTAGAGTCTCCTACGAGCAGTACTTC
NA	TRBV2	TRBJ2-5	NA	CASSEEGTGHLMLETQYF	TGTGCCAGCAGTGAAGAAGGTACCGGACACCTGATGTTGGAGACCCAGTACTTC
NA	TRBV4-1	TRBJ2-1	NA	CASSQPPGGEEEQFF	TGCGCCAGCAGCCAGCCCCCGGGCGGGGAGGAAGAGCAGTTCTTC
NA	TRBV27	TRBJ2-7	NA	CASSLGAGLGYEQYF	TGTGCCAGCAGTTTAGGCGCGGGGTTGGGGTACGAGCAGTACTTC
NA	TRBV9	TRBJ1-2	NA	CASSPGSVANYGYTF	TGTGCCAGCAGCCCCGGGAGTGTAGCTAACTATGGCTACACCTTC
NA	TRBV7-9	TRBJ1-2	NA	CASSQDEYGYTF	TGTGCCAGCAGCCAGGATGAGTACGGCTACACCTTC
TRBD1	TRBV5-1	TRBJ1-3	NA	CASGQGTSGNTIYF	TGCGCCAGCGGACAGGGTACCTCTGGAAACACCATATATTTT
TRBD1	TRBV5-1	TRBJ1-1	NA	CASSLRTGGGPNTEAFF	TGCGCCAGCAGCTTGAGGACAGGGGGCGGCCCCAACACTGAAGCTTTCTTT
NA	TRBV6-1	TRBJ1-5	NA	CASSEVSDSSPPQHF	TGTGCCAGCAGTGAAGTGTCTGATTCGAGCCCGCCCCAGCATTTT
NA	TRBV27	TRBJ2-5	NA	CASRRDSRQETQYF	TGTGCCAGCAGGCGGGACAGTCGCCAAGAGACCCAGTACTTC